Below are 6 T cell receptor beta chains sequenced from a single sample in a study of blood T cells in healthy people across ages. Combining a sample-barcoded 5' primer with a J-beta primer mix, a second PCR ran for roughly 7 to 12 cycles. In TCRdb, the 5' RACE reads were re-called with MiXCR into one record per CDR3 protein. The data contain some 750,000 distinct CDR3 sequences, 22% of them singletons. Sequenced input: blood. These receptors all come from an older man in good health.

The rearrangement uses TRBV7-2 and TRBJ2-1, with 8 positions matching TRBD2. The CDR3 length is 15 residues. The germline V gene has CDR1 SGHTA and CDR2 FQGNSA. V gave up 1 base and J gave up 3 bases; unmatched junction bases: 2. CDR3 in DNA: TGTGCCAGCAGCTTAGACGGGGGGGACTACAATGAGCAGTTCTTC. Encoded protein: CASSLDGGDYNEQFF. The full variable domain, in which reference TRBV7-2 and TRBJ2-1 provide the parts outside the CDR3, is GAGVSQSPSNKVTEKGKDVELRCDPISGHTALYWYRQSLGQGLEFLIYFQGNSAPDKSGLPSDRFSAERTGGSVSTLTIQRTQQEDSAVYLCASSLDGGDYNEQFFGPGTRLTVL.

This clonotype was counted many times. The chain employs TRBV7-2 and TRBJ2-3; D not resolved. The CDR3 consists of 14 residues. V was shortened by 5 bases and J by 2 bases, with 11 bases between the two germline ends. The germline V gene encodes CDR1 SGHTA and CDR2 FQGNSA. Here the CDR3 reads CASSPRGTTDTQYF. CDR3 bases: TGTGCCAGCAGCCCCCGTGGCACCACAGATACGCAGTATTTT.

The chain couples TRBV5-1 to TRBJ2-1; 11 bases map to TRBD1. The J call may be faulty, since TRBJ2-7 better matches the DNA end. In germline, CDR1 is SGHRS, CDR2 YFSETQ. This CDR3 has 16 amino acids. The CDR3 nucleotides read TGCGCCAGCAGCGACCCCCGGGACAGGGGGTCTTACGAGCAGTACTTC. This encodes CASSDPRDRGSYEQYF.

The J gene is TRBJ1-1, the V gene TRBV19, with 10 bases fitting TRBD1. The CDR3 sequence is 15 residues long. V lost 2 bases and J lost 5; bases outside the gene matches: 5. Germline assignment: CDR1 LNHDA and CDR2 SQIVND (reference sequence). The CDR3 here is CASSILGQGKTEAFF. CDR3 DNA: TGTGCCAGTAGTATACTGGGACAGGGGAAGACTGAAGCTTTCTTT.

This clonotype was counted a few times. The chain employs TRBV16 and TRBJ1-2; D unclear. Trimming took off 2 bases at V and 3 bases at J, with 16 bases between the two ends. Per germline, CDR1 KGHSY and CDR2 FQNENV. CDR3 length equals 16 residues. The CDR3 DNA is TGTGCCAGCAGCCAAACCGCGACCACAGAGTACTATGGCTACACCTTC. It translates to CASSQTATTEYYGYTF.

CDR3 region: CSCGGTSGETQYF. The CDR3 DNA sequence: TGCAGCTGTGGCGGGACTAGCGGAGAGACCCAGTACTTC. The chain combines TRBV29-1 with TRBJ2-5; 11 bases align to TRBD2. Germline-derived CDR1 and CDR2 are SQVTM and ANQGSEA. V shed 8 bases and J 4 bases; nucleotides not matched to a gene: 6. The CDR3 consists of 13 residues.